The clone carrying this TCR beta chain was detected only a few times. The target antigen is unknown. Using its own MiXCR run on the reads, TCRdb lists one record per CDR3 protein. This table holds roughly 200,000 distinct CDR3 sequences, around 40% found once. The source of the sample is a study of T cell repertoires in cytomegalovirus infection. Overall study context: Alongside well-studied HLA-B-restricted CMV epitopes, recently identified HLA-C-restricted CMV epitopes were also used. From public TCR beta signatures came an indication of both CMV infection and matching HLA type. General study points: The cumulative frequency of public TCR beta families identified carriers of CMV plus the relevant HLA.

Deletions cut 4 bases from V and 3 bases from J, with 19 bases between. Per germline, CDR1 MNHEY and CDR2 SMNVEV (reference sequence). The CDR3 totals 16 residues. The sample here was CD8+ T cells from cultured PBMCs, taken from culture after CMV antigen stimulation. This chain uses TRBV27 with TRBJ2-7; D perhaps matches TRBD1 (6 bases). This TCR was recovered from a human donor in good health (CMV status not recorded). Some clones in this sample may be carry-over from other donors' samples. CDR3 nucleotide sequence: TGTGCCAGCAGTTCCTCCGGGACACATTATTACTACGAGCAGTACTTC. As protein: CASSSSGTHYYYEQYF.